The 30 T cell receptor beta chains below all came from one sample that was sequenced in a study of graft-versus-host responses after intestinal transplantation. Clones were read by immunoSEQ multiplex PCR, and TCRdb kept only the in-frame ones, dropping some. Of about 82,000 clones in the sample, around 92% were seen once. No antigen is known for these receptors. The sample consisted of unstimulated CD4+ T cells sorted from spleen or lymph node cells, taken before intestinal transplant. The source is a human donor who received an intestinal transplant.

J is TRBJ1-4 and V is TRBV7-2; 11 nucleotides match TRBD1. The germline V gene encodes CDR1 SGHTA and CDR2 FQGNSA. V lost 2 bases and J lost 2; bases outside the gene matches: 7. The CDR3 length is 18 residues. This chain's CDR3 is CASSLRTGGLGTNEKLFF. The CDR3 nucleotides read TGTGCCAGCAGCTTACGGACAGGGGGCCTGGGGACTAATGAAAAACTGTTTTTT.

The rearrangement uses TRBV5-6 and TRBJ2-1, with D uncertain. The germline V and J ends were trimmed by 5 bases and 2 bases, with 8 bases remaining between them. The CDR3 consists of 13 residues. Germline loops: CDR1 SGHDT, CDR2 YYEEEE. CDR3 in amino acids: CASRSGPYNEQFF. In nucleotides, the CDR3 is TGTGCCAGCAGGTCGGGTCCCTACAATGAGCAGTTCTTC.

This chain connects TRBV7-6 to TRBJ1-4; D is undetermined. V was cut by 5 bases and J by 0 bases, with 16 bases left in between. CDR1 is SGHVS and CDR2 is FNYEAQ in the germline V gene. CDR3 length: 17 amino acids. CDR3 bases: TGTGCCAGCAGCCGTAGGAGGTTTCTGTCAACTAATGAAAAACTGTTTTTT. Its protein is CASSRRRFLSTNEKLFF. Full variable domain (rest looked up from reference TRBV7-6 and TRBJ1-4): GAGVSQSPRYKVTKRGQDVALRCDPISGHVSLYWYRQALGQGPEFLTYFNYEAQQDKSGLPNDRFSAERPEGSISTLTIQRTEQRDSAMYRCASSRRRFLSTNEKLFFGSGTQLSVL.

The gene calls are TRBV5-1 and TRBJ2-3; D remains unclear. Germline CDR1 reads SGHRS; CDR2 reads YFSETQ. The CDR3 extends over 13 amino acids. Between the trimmed V and J ends, which lost 5 bases and 4 bases, there was a span of 11 bases. In DNA, the CDR3 is TGCGCCAGCAGATTCGTGGGCGCAGATACGCAGTATTTT. Amino acid sequence: CASRFVGADTQYF.

The chain carries TRBV4-3 and TRBJ2-5; tentative D call: TRBD1 (6 bases). Germline-derived CDR1 and CDR2 are LGHNA and YSLEER. Trimming pared 2 bases from V and 4 bases from J, leaving 8 bases between. CDR3 size: 13 residues. The CDR3 bases are TGCGCCAGCAGCCAAATCAGGGGAGAGACCCAGTACTTC. It encodes CASSQIRGETQYF.

The V call is TRBV14, the J call TRBJ2-7; 7 bases fit TRBD1. Unmatched junction bases numbered 4, after V lost 6 bases and J lost 2 bases. Looked up from germline, CDR1 is SGHDN and CDR2 is FVKESK. This CDR3 is built from 13 residues. CDR3 DNA sequence: TGTGCCAGCAGAATTACAGGGGCCTACGAGCAGTACTTC. Translation: CASRITGAYEQYF.

J is TRBJ1-6 and V is TRBV25-1; 7 positions agree with TRBD1. The length of the CDR3 is 15 residues. Germline loops: CDR1 MGHDK, CDR2 SYGVNS. The junction had 5 bases not matched to a gene; V was cut back by 5 bases and J by 4 bases. CDR3 sequence reads: CASSSTGRYNSPLHF. CDR3 sequence (DNA): TGTGCCAGCAGTTCGACAGGGCGGTATAATTCACCCCTCCACTTT.

V is TRBV6-5 and J is TRBJ1-2; 8 bases align to TRBD1. Germline assignment: CDR1 MNHEY and CDR2 SVGAGI. The CDR3 is 14 amino acids. V shed 6 bases and J 5 bases; nucleotides not matched to a gene: 8. The CDR3 DNA reads as TGTGCCAGCAGCCCAGGGGGCGGAGGATATGGCTACACCTTC. Protein: CASSPGGGGYGYTF.

The V and J genes are TRBV7-2 and TRBJ1-4; 7 bases line up with TRBD1. Trimming took 4 bases from V and 8 from J; bases not matched to a gene: 10. This CDR3 comprises 15 residues. CDR1 SGHTA and CDR2 FQGNSA come from the germline V gene. CDR3 in amino acids: CASSWTGLGGEKLFF. The DNA of the CDR3 is TGTGCCAGCAGCTGGACAGGCCTCGGAGGGGAAAAACTGTTTTTT.

The rearrangement uses TRBV5-1 and TRBJ2-7; 10 positions match TRBD1. V dropped 3 bases and J dropped 0; count of bases not matched to a gene: 6. CDR1 SGHRS and CDR2 YFSETQ come from the germline V gene. This CDR3 region has 16 residues. The CDR3 is CASSWTGGSSSYEQYF. In DNA, the CDR3 is TGCGCCAGCAGCTGGACAGGGGGTTCCAGCTCCTACGAGCAGTACTTC.

The rearrangement joins TRBV27 to TRBJ2-2; a weak D match, TRBD1 (6 bases). Trimming stripped 5 bases from V and 7 bases from J, with 17 bases between. The CDR3 is 15 amino acids. In germline, CDR1 is MNHEY, CDR2 SMNVEV (reference sequence). The CDR3 loop reads CASSPWSGVVGELFF. The CDR3 nucleotides read TGTGCCAGCAGTCCCTGGTCAGGGGTTGTCGGGGAGCTGTTTTTT.

The DNA of the CDR3 is TGTGCCTGGAGTGTACTGGGGGGGGTTGAAAAACTGTTTTTT. This encodes CAWSVLGGVEKLFF. V is TRBV30 and J is TRBJ1-4; D may be TRBD1 (5 bases). The CDR3 has 14 amino acids. The germline V gene encodes CDR1 GTSNPN and CDR2 SVGIG (reference sequence). Trimming cost V 0 bases and J 7 bases, with 12 bases left between them.

Only one count was recorded for this clone. The chain uses TRBV5-1 and TRBJ1-4, with 8 positions matching TRBD1. The CDR3 runs to 15 residues. CDR1 is SGHRS and CDR2 is YFSETQ in the germline V gene. V was clipped by 4 bases and J by 4 bases; unmatched bases: 6. CDR3 coding DNA: TGCGCCAGCAGCCCACGACAGGGGATTAATGAAAAACTGTTTTTT. It encodes CASSPRQGINEKLFF.

V usage is TRBV11-3 and J usage is TRBJ2-3; no firm D call. V was shortened by 4 bases and J by 1 base, with 12 bases between the two germline ends. CDR1 SGHNT and CDR2 YENEEA come from the germline V gene. The CDR3 covers 15 residues. The CDR3 protein is CASSSRIVGTDTQYF. For the CDR3, the DNA is TGTGCCAGCAGCTCCCGAATAGTAGGCACAGATACGCAGTATTTT.

This clone came up once. In DNA, the CDR3 is TGTGCCAGCAGCCTCCAAATGGAGGGAAGTATGGGTGGCTACACCTTC. The encoded protein is CASSLQMEGSMGGYTF. The chain carries TRBV7-2 and TRBJ1-2; D ambiguous. V shed 5 bases and J shed 7 bases, with 23 bases lying between them. This CDR3 has 16 amino acids. The germline gives CDR1 SGHTA, CDR2 FQGNSA.

The chain carries TRBV7-2 and TRBJ2-7, with 8 bases matching TRBD2. CDR3 length: 19 residues. V gave up 2 bases and J gave up 2 bases; unmatched junction bases: 17. Germline V gene data show CDR1 as SGHTA and CDR2 as FQGNSA. CDR3 sequence reads: CASSLRAGGTTNSPYEQYF. The CDR3 DNA follows: TGTGCCAGCAGCTTACGGGCGGGGGGCACAACGAATTCACCCTACGAGCAGTACTTC.

This clone has only a few counts. The gene calls are TRBV10-2 and TRBJ1-4, with D uncertain. CDR1 is WSHSY, CDR2 SAAADI, per germline. Trimming removed 8 bases at V and 0 bases at J, with 4 bases between. This CDR3 contains 12 residues. DNA for the CDR3: TGCGCCAGCGGAGCAACTAATGAAAAACTGTTTTTT. It translates to CASGATNEKLFF.

This chain joins TRBV4-3 and TRBJ1-4; 7 bases match TRBD1. V lost 4 bases and J lost 5; bases outside the gene matches: 7. The CDR3 is 15 amino acids. Germline V gene sequence: CDR1 LGHNA, CDR2 YSLEER. CDR3 bases: TGCGCCAGCAGCCCTCGACAGGGTGGGAATGAAAAACTGTTTTTT. It translates to CASSPRQGGNEKLFF.

The chain uses TRBV27 and TRBJ2-2; D perhaps matches TRBD1 (6 bases). Looked up from germline, CDR1 is MNHEY and CDR2 is SMNVEV (reference sequence). Deletions cut 5 bases from V and 6 bases from J, with 22 bases between. This CDR3 is 17 amino acids long. The chain's CDR3 is CASSLQDRLSTAGELFF. The CDR3 bases are TGTGCCAGCAGTCTACAGGACAGATTGTCGACAGCCGGGGAGCTGTTTTTT.

The chain uses TRBV6-5 and TRBJ1-2, with unresolved D. Trimming shortened V by 2 bases and J by 8 bases, and 12 bases separated the two germline ends. The CDR3 runs to 13 residues. From germline, CDR1 is MNHEY and CDR2 SVGAGI. CDR3 DNA: TGTGCCAGCAGTTACGGGCAGCAAACCGGCTACACCTTC. It specifies CASSYGQQTGYTF.

CDR3 sequence: CASSGQSNTGELFF. CDR3 sequence (DNA): TGTGCCAGCTCCGGACAGTCCAATACCGGGGAGCTGTTTTTT. The rearrangement joins TRBV25-1 to TRBJ2-2, with a possible D match to TRBD1 (6 bases). Germline CDR1 MGHDK, CDR2 SYGVNS. There are 14 residues in the CDR3. Trimming stripped 8 bases from V and 5 bases from J, with 15 bases between.

CDR3 nucleotide sequence: TGCGCCAGCAGCTTGCGGGGGGCTACAGGGGGCCCAGATACGCAGTATTTT. Translation gives CASSLRGATGGPDTQYF. The chain recombines TRBV5-1 with TRBJ2-3; TRBD1 aligns across 9 bases. The CDR3 extends over 17 amino acids. J was trimmed by 4 bases and V by 1 base; bases with no gene match: 10. Germline CDR1 is SGHRS and CDR2 is YFSETQ.

This clone was detected only a few times. V gene TRBV10-3 combines with J gene TRBJ1-2, with no clear D. Germline V gene lookup returns CDR1 ENHRY and CDR2 SYGVKD. V was pared by 4 bases and J by 4 bases, with 4 bases between. This CDR3 spans 11 amino acids. The CDR3 sequence is CAISGLYGYTF. The CDR3 bases are TGTGCCATCAGTGGACTCTATGGCTACACCTTC.

The chain couples TRBV10-3 to TRBJ2-6; 7 bases match TRBD1. The CDR3 covers 17 residues. Germline V gene data show CDR1 as ENHRY and CDR2 as SYGVKD. Trimming cost V 3 bases and J 0 bases; bases outside gene matches: 5. The DNA of the CDR3 is TGTGCCATCAGTGATCGACAGGGCTTCTCTGGGGCCAACGTCCTGACTTTC. This encodes CAISDRQGFSGANVLTF.

This clone was detected only a few times. The genes are TRBV7-9 and TRBJ1-1; D is undetermined. Trimming left V 2 bases short and J 7 bases short, with 8 bases between. The V gene's germline CDR1 is SEHNR and CDR2 FQNEAQ (reference sequence). This CDR3 has 12 residues. The CDR3 spells CASSLSGFEAFF. The CDR3 coding sequence is TGTGCCAGCAGCTTATCCGGGTTTGAAGCTTTCTTT.

DNA of the CDR3: TGTGCCAGCAGCCTCCTAGGCCTCGACAATGAGCAGTTCTTC. Translating gives CASSLLGLDNEQFF. The chain couples TRBV11-3 to TRBJ2-1, with no clear D. This CDR3 has 14 amino acids. The V gene's germline CDR1 is SGHNT and CDR2 YENEEA. With 5 bases removed from V and 5 bases from J, the gap between germline ends came to 13 bases.

This clone appeared once. The genes are TRBV5-4 and TRBJ1-2; TRBD1 matches 12 bases. The CDR3 sequence is 15 residues long. V was clipped by 4 bases and J by 4 bases; unmatched bases: 5. CDR1 and CDR2 (germline): SGHNT, YYREEE (reference sequence). The CDR3 nucleotides read TGTGCCAGCAGCCCAGGGGACAGGGGGCTCTATGGCTACACCTTC. It specifies CASSPGDRGLYGYTF.

V usage is TRBV27 and J usage is TRBJ2-7, with D tentatively TRBD1 (6 bases). Trimming shortened V by 5 bases and J by 3 bases, and 29 bases separated the two germline ends. The CDR3 is 19 residues long. The V gene's germline CDR1 is MNHEY and CDR2 SMNVEV (reference sequence). The CDR3 here is CASSLCVRVKTGLRYEQYF. The DNA for the CDR3 is TGTGCCAGCAGTCTCTGTGTACGCGTAAAGACAGGATTGCGCTACGAGCAGTACTTC.

J is TRBJ2-3 and V is TRBV7-6; 10 bases map to TRBD2. V lost 9 bases, J lost 6 bases, and 9 bases stayed unmatched. There are 14 residues in the CDR3. Germline V CDR1 and CDR2: SGHVS, FNYEAQ. CDR3: CASSGTSVMDTQYF. In nucleotides, the CDR3 is TGTGCCAGTTCAGGGACTAGCGTGATGGATACGCAGTATTTT.

The chain recombines TRBV5-6 with TRBJ1-1; D is unclear. V was trimmed by 2 bases and J by 3 bases, leaving 5 bases between them. The CDR3 totals 12 residues. Germline V lookup: CDR1 SGHDT, CDR2 YYEEEE. CDR3 residues: CASSLQDTEAFF. The CDR3 DNA reads as TGTGCCAGCAGCTTACAAGACACTGAAGCTTTCTTT. Using reference TRBV5-6 and TRBJ1-1 for the parts outside the CDR3, the full variable domain is DAGVTQSPTHLIKTRGQQVTLRCSPKSGHDTVSWYQQALGQGPQFIFQYYEEEERQRGNFPDRFSGHQFPNYSSELNVNALLLGDSALYLCASSLQDTEAFFGQGTRLTVV.